The source of this T cell receptor beta chain is a study of cytomegalovirus exposure and HLA in healthy donors. Study details: Unique TCRs from HLA-typed donors, about 85 million of them, were held in an early data release.

There are 14 residues in the CDR3. Trimming shortened V by 4 bases and J by 0 bases, and 7 bases separated the two germline ends. The germline V gene has CDR1 MDHEN and CDR2 SYDVKM. Study outcomes and limitations: Across donors, presence/absence analyses took sequencing depth to be roughly uniform.

In the case of this clone: As yet, its antigen is unknown.

PCR amplification relied on 60 Vbeta primers (plus 13 Jbeta primers). The method was immunoSEQ multiplex PCR; TCRdb's version includes in-frame clones alone and lacks a portion of them. The top ten hold roughly 2.8% of the sample, which has around 200,000 clones, roughly four fifths seen once. Sequencing was done on a sample of PBMCs. The V and J genes are TRBV28 and TRBJ1-3; D not resolved. This TCR was sampled from a woman in her thirties in good health and CMV-seropositive. DNA for the CDR3: TGTGCCAGCAGTTGGCAGGCCTCTGGAAACACCATATATTTT. Translation gives CASSWQASGNTIYF. Supplemented by reference TRBV28 and TRBJ1-3, the full variable domain reads DVKVTQSSRYLVKRTGEKVFLECVQDMDHENMFWYRQDPGLGLRLIYFSYDVKMKEKGDIPEGYSVSREKKERFSLILESASTNQTSMYLCASSWQASGNTIYFGEGSWLTVV.